The TCR beta chain described here comes from a study of post-analysis software for immune sequencing data. Overall study findings and caveats: Significantly lower normalized Chao1 diversity was found in patients with multiple sclerosis relative to controls. TRBV5-6, TRBV5-1 and TRBV20-1 belonged to a set of about five TRBV segments that were more frequent in patients than controls.

The library was made from cDNA and included unique molecular identifiers. MiXCR was run by TCRdb on the PCR reads, yielding one entry per CDR3 protein. The sample records over 150,000 distinct CDR3 sequences, around 28% being singletons. A few counts support this clonotype. Its specificity is not known. From germline, CDR1 is WSHSY and CDR2 SAAADI. There are 17 residues in the CDR3. V lost 6 bases and J lost 0, with 20 bases in between. This receptor was obtained from a girl between 5 and 17 years old with multiple sclerosis. The sequenced sample was blood. The V and J genes are TRBV10-2 and TRBJ1-2; weak D call: TRBD1 (6 bases). As DNA, the CDR3 is TGCGCCAGCAGGGGCAGGGTTGGGGGCCCGACTAACTATGGCTACACCTTC. It specifies CASRGRVGGPTNYGYTF.